This TCR beta chain was recovered during a study of T cell responses to AZD1222 COVID-19 vaccine. Turning to this clone: The antigen is not known.

The CDR3 sequence is 13 residues long. Germline loops: CDR1 ENHRY, CDR2 SYGVKD. V was trimmed by 6 bases and J by 3 bases, leaving 9 bases between them. Study findings and constraints: Females made up more of the donors, who were largely white British, and clonal diversity may have come out too low. Vaccine-related CD4 TCRs covered spike, predominating at 160-218 and 743-854.

The method was immunoSEQ multiplex PCR; TCRdb's version includes in-frame clones alone and lacks a portion of them. The table records some 190,000 clones, roughly 92% of them present only once. V is TRBV10-3 and J is TRBJ1-5; D gene uncertain. The sample consisted of peripheral blood, taken on day 0 of AZD1222 vaccination. The sequence was obtained from an adult in good health. The CDR3 region is CAISLDTNQPQHF. For the CDR3, the DNA is TGTGCCATCAGCCTTGACACCAATCAGCCCCAGCATTTT.